These 29 T cell receptor beta chains were sequenced from one sample in a study of blood T cell repertoires in COVID-19. Produced via immunoSEQ multiplex PCR; TCRdb's table is partial and in-frame only. The sample yields 80,000 or so clones, 80% seen once. Sample: peripheral blood. The receptor source for this set is a woman between 70 and 85 years old with acute or convalescent COVID-19.

This chain uses TRBV9 with TRBJ2-1, with TRBD1 identical over 8 bases. Germline trimming cut 4 bases from V and 10 bases from J; bases unmatched to any gene: 10. CDR3 length: 14 residues. Per the germline V gene, CDR1 is SGDLS and CDR2 is YYNGEE. CDR3 in amino acids: CASSNHGQGSEQFF. The CDR3 DNA follows: TGTGCCAGCAGCAACCACGGACAGGGCAGCGAGCAGTTCTTC.

The V and J genes are TRBV5-1 and TRBJ2-5, with 8 bases that match TRBD1. The junction had 7 bases not matched to a gene; V was cut back by 6 bases and J by 0 bases. The CDR3 contains 15 residues. Germline V gives CDR1 SGHRS, CDR2 YFSETQ. DNA of the CDR3: TGCGCCAGCACCGACCAGGGGGCAAACCAAGAGACCCAGTACTTC. Translated, it gives CASTDQGANQETQYF.

This chain joins TRBV2 and TRBJ2-2; no clear D. Trimming left V 6 bases short and J 0 bases short, with 14 bases between. The CDR3 is 16 residues long. The germline CDR1 and CDR2 sequences are SNHLY and FYNNEI. The CDR3 coding sequence is TGTGCCAGCAGAGTCAGTGCCAGGCCGAACACCGGGGAGCTGTTTTTT. This translates into CASRVSARPNTGELFF.

The chain has TRBV9 and TRBJ2-7, with 9 bases matching TRBD1. The CDR3 extends over 15 amino acids. The V gene end was trimmed by 2 bases and the J gene end by 5 bases; junction bases not matched to a gene: 8. Germline lookup yields CDR1 SGDLS and CDR2 YYNGEE. As DNA, the CDR3 is TGTGCCAGCAGCGTTAACCGGGACAGGGCGGACGAGCAGTACTTC. It is translated as CASSVNRDRADEQYF.

There are a few counts of this clone. CDR3 amino acids: CASSDSNKNIQYF. The CDR3 region has the DNA TGTGCCAGCAGTGACAGTAACAAAAACATTCAGTACTTC. The genes are TRBV2 and TRBJ2-4; D ambiguous. Germline V gene lookup returns CDR1 SNHLY and CDR2 FYNNEI. This CDR3 has 13 amino acids. V was clipped by 3 bases and J by 3 bases, with 6 bases between them.

The V and J genes are TRBV19 and TRBJ2-3; perhaps TRBD2 as D (6 bases). The V end lost 5 bases, the J end lost 2 bases, and 17 bases lay between the germline ends. This CDR3 has 16 residues. CDR1 is LNHDA and CDR2 is SQIVND in the germline V gene (reference sequence). The DNA for the CDR3 is TGTGCCAGTAGTCGACCTCGGGACTCCTTCACAGATACGCAGTATTTT. Amino acids: CASSRPRDSFTDTQYF.

The rearrangement links TRBV5-4 to TRBJ2-2, with 11 nucleotides matching TRBD1. J lost 0 bases, V lost 4 bases, and 2 bases had no gene match. This CDR3 region has 16 residues. CDR1 and CDR2 (germline): SGHNT, YYREEE (reference sequence). The CDR3 is CASSRGQGANTGELFF. DNA of the CDR3: TGTGCCAGCAGCAGGGGACAGGGGGCGAACACCGGGGAGCTGTTTTTT.

The rearrangement joins TRBV19 to TRBJ1-5; D might be TRBD1 (6 bases). The CDR3 loop spans 14 amino acids. Trimming shortened V by 7 bases and J by 3 bases, and 13 bases separated the two germline ends. CDR1 LNHDA and CDR2 SQIVND come from the germline V gene (reference sequence). CDR3 DNA sequence: TGTGCCAGTACGACTGACAGGTTCAATCAGCCCCAGCATTTT. This encodes CASTTDRFNQPQHF.

The rearrangement joins TRBV6-5 to TRBJ2-1, with a weak D call TRBD2 (6 bases). V lost 3 bases and J 6 bases, leaving 12 bases between the germline ends. The CDR3 runs 14 residues. CDR1 and CDR2 from the germline V gene are MNHEY and SVGAGI. CDR3 sequence: CASSYGSGVNEQFF. CDR3 DNA: TGTGCCAGCAGTTATGGGTCGGGGGTCAATGAGCAGTTCTTC.

The chain links TRBV27 to TRBJ2-5; the match to TRBD2 covers 7 bases. The germline gives CDR1 MNHEY, CDR2 SMNVEV (reference sequence). The length of the CDR3 is 13 residues. V lost 2 bases and J lost 7; bases outside the gene matches: 4. The CDR3 DNA reads TGTGCCAGCAGTTTAAGAGGGAGGGTGACCCAGTACTTC. Translating it yields CASSLRGRVTQYF.

A few counts support this clone. The rearrangement joins TRBV7-8 to TRBJ1-5; the match to TRBD1 covers 7 bases. V lost 3 bases and J lost 0; bases outside the gene matches: 2. Germline lookup yields CDR1 SGHVS and CDR2 FQNEAQ. The CDR3 is 15 amino acids. CDR3 region: CASSFGDSSNQPQHF. The CDR3 bases are TGTGCCAGCAGCTTTGGGGACAGTAGCAATCAGCCCCAGCATTTT.

The chain recombines TRBV3-1 (or the pseudogene TRBV3-2) with TRBJ1-1, with D unresolved. V gave up 2 bases and J gave up 8 bases, with 12 bases separating them. Germline V gene data show CDR1 as LGHDT and CDR2 as YNNKEL (reference sequence). This CDR3 is 13 amino acids long. The CDR3 loop is CASSQPSGSEAFF. CDR3 bases: TGTGCCAGCAGCCAACCATCCGGGAGCGAAGCTTTCTTT.

The chain carries TRBV7-8 and TRBJ2-2, with 8 bases identical to TRBD2. Germline trimming cut 5 bases from V and 5 bases from J; bases unmatched to any gene: 10. Germline CDR1 is SGHVS and CDR2 is FQNEAQ. The CDR3 runs 16 residues. The CDR3, as DNA: TGTGCCAGCAGCGCGATGCCCAGCGGGGGTACCGGGGAGCTGTTTTTT. As protein: CASSAMPSGGTGELFF. The full variable domain, rest sourced from reference TRBV7-8 and TRBJ2-2, is GAGVSQSPRYKVAKRGQDVALRCDPISGHVSLFWYQQALGQGPEFLTYFQNEAQLDKSGLPSDRFFAERPEGSVSTLKIQRTQQEDSAVYLCASSAMPSGGTGELFFGEGSRLTVL.

The chain combines TRBV7-9 with TRBJ1-1; D gene uncertain. Trimming shortened V by 0 bases and J by 2 bases, and 4 bases separated the two germline ends. Germline-derived CDR1 and CDR2 are SEHNR and FQNEAQ (reference sequence). This CDR3 spans 13 amino acids. The CDR3 DNA is TGTGCCAGCAGCTTAGCCAGAAACACTGAAGCTTTCTTT. Amino acid sequence: CASSLARNTEAFF.

The V and J genes are TRBV6-6 and TRBJ2-5; 7 bases line up with TRBD2. CDR3 length equals 16 residues. V trimming: 3 bases; J trimming: 0 bases; junction bases outside the gene matches: 7. Germline CDR1 and CDR2: MNHNY and SVGAGI (reference sequence). The CDR3 reads CASSYWTSGNQETQYF. The CDR3 DNA follows: TGTGCCAGCAGTTATTGGACTAGTGGGAACCAAGAGACCCAGTACTTC.

This clone was picked up one time. The gene calls are TRBV19 and TRBJ2-1, with TRBD1 matching over 11 bases. The CDR3 covers 14 residues. The V gene end was trimmed by 2 bases and the J gene end by 13 bases; junction bases not matched to a gene: 7. Looked up from germline, CDR1 is LNHDA and CDR2 is SQIVND (reference sequence). CDR3 coding DNA: TGTGCCAGTAGTATAATCGGACAGGGGGCTGCACAGTTCTTC. Translated: CASSIIGQGAAQFF.

Only one count was recorded for this clone. This sequence joins TRBV13 and TRBJ2-7; D may be TRBD2 (6 bases). Germline V gene data show CDR1 as PRHDT and CDR2 as FYEKMQ (reference sequence). V lost 5 bases and J lost 7, with 15 bases in between. The CDR3 sequence is 13 residues long. The CDR3 loop reads CASSLGRLREQYF. The CDR3 nucleotides read TGTGCCAGCAGCCTGGGGAGGTTACGGGAGCAGTACTTC.

CDR3 amino acids: CASSSRGGTDTQYF. DNA of the CDR3: TGTGCCAGCAGTTCCCGGGGGGGGACAGATACGCAGTATTTT. The V gene is TRBV7-2, the J gene TRBJ2-3; 8 bases map to TRBD2. Germline V gene sequence: CDR1 SGHTA, CDR2 FQGNSA. Losses at the gene ends were 6 bases for V and 3 bases for J; bases not matched to a gene: 5. This CDR3 region has 14 residues.

J is TRBJ2-7 and V is TRBV3-1 (or the pseudogene TRBV3-2), with 8 bases identical to TRBD2. The CDR3 is 15 residues long. Germline assignment: CDR1 LGHDT and CDR2 YNNKEL (reference sequence). V lost 4 bases and J lost 1; bases outside the gene matches: 6. This CDR3 is CASSPAASGSYEQYF. In DNA, the CDR3 is TGTGCCAGCAGCCCTGCCGCTAGCGGGTCCTACGAGCAGTACTTC.

This clone was seen more than once but under ten times. The V call is TRBV7-2, the J call TRBJ1-1, with unresolved D. From germline, CDR1 is SGHTA and CDR2 FQGNSA. This CDR3 has 16 amino acids. V gave up 5 bases and J gave up 1 base, with 17 bases separating them. In DNA, the CDR3 is TGTGCCAGCAGCCGTACTCCAGGTGTCCGGAACACTGAAGCTTTCTTT. This codes for CASSRTPGVRNTEAFF.

The gene calls are TRBV28 and TRBJ2-1; D is unclear. This CDR3 contains 12 residues. The V gene lost 5 bases and the J gene lost 3 bases, with 5 bases spanning the gap. Looked up from germline, CDR1 is MDHEN and CDR2 is SYDVKM. In DNA form, the CDR3 reads TGTGCCAGCAGTCCCGTCTACAATGAGCAGTTCTTC. Translation: CASSPVYNEQFF.

The chain links TRBV19 to TRBJ1-1, with 9 bases fitting TRBD1. Trimming removed 5 bases from V and 0 bases from J; junction bases left unmatched: 13. CDR1 LNHDA and CDR2 SQIVND come from the germline V gene (reference sequence). The CDR3 has 18 residues. CDR3 amino acids: CASSHWGGQGPMNTEAFF. CDR3 DNA sequence: TGTGCCAGTAGTCACTGGGGGGGACAGGGCCCGATGAACACTGAAGCTTTCTTT.

The V and J genes are TRBV5-1 and TRBJ1-6; D may be TRBD1 (5 bases). The CDR3 spans 14 residues. The germline V gene encodes CDR1 SGHRS and CDR2 YFSETQ. Trimming removed 4 bases at V and 11 bases at J, with 16 bases between. The CDR3 loop is CASSLTQGNAPLHF. The CDR3, as DNA: TGCGCCAGCAGCCTCACCCAGGGAAACGCACCCCTCCACTTT.

The chain couples TRBV29-1 to TRBJ1-2; tentatively, D is TRBD1 (5 bases). CDR1 and CDR2 (germline): SQVTM, ANQGSEA. V lost 3 bases and J lost 8, with 10 bases in between. The CDR3 runs 11 residues. CDR3 amino acids: CSVERQGGYTF. For the CDR3, the DNA is TGCAGCGTTGAGAGGCAGGGAGGCTACACCTTC.

The J gene is TRBJ2-1, the V gene TRBV27, with TRBD2 matching 12 bases. Unmatched junction bases numbered 7, after V lost 4 bases and J lost 6 bases. Germline V gene data show CDR1 as MNHEY and CDR2 as SMNVEV (reference sequence). The CDR3 extends over 16 amino acids. The CDR3 region has the DNA TGTGCCAGCAGTTCAACTAGCGGGGGGACCCTCAATGAGCAGTTCTTC. Translating gives CASSSTSGGTLNEQFF.

V gene TRBV5-5 combines with J gene TRBJ2-3; no clear D gene. The germline V gene encodes CDR1 SGHKS and CDR2 YYEKEE (reference sequence). There are 17 residues in the CDR3. V dropped 4 bases and J dropped 0 bases, with 18 bases sitting between them. In DNA form, the CDR3 reads TGTGCCAGCAGCGACATGGGCAGGCCAAGGAGCACAGATACGCAGTATTTT. Its protein product is CASSDMGRPRSTDTQYF.

Only a few counts were recorded for this clone. The DNA for the CDR3 is TGTGCCAGCAGCTTTGCCACAGGAAGTCACGAGCAGTACTTC. As protein: CASSFATGSHEQYF. This rearrangement joins TRBV5-6 to TRBJ2-7; a possible D gene is TRBD1 (5 bases). The V gene's germline CDR1 is SGHDT and CDR2 YYEEEE. V was shortened by 2 bases and J by 5 bases, with 14 bases between the two germline ends. The CDR3 extends over 14 amino acids.

The V and J genes are TRBV2 and TRBJ1-2, with 7 nucleotides matching TRBD1. The length of the CDR3 is 12 residues. Trimming cost V 7 bases and J 2 bases; bases outside gene matches: 1. CDR1 and CDR2 from the germline V gene are SNHLY and FYNNEI. The chain's CDR3 is CASMTGNYGYTF. The CDR3, as DNA: TGTGCCAGCATGACAGGGAACTATGGCTACACCTTC.

This chain uses TRBV7-6 with TRBJ2-7, with D perhaps TRBD2 (7 bases). Deletions cut 4 bases from V and 4 bases from J, with 14 bases between. The CDR3 is 14 amino acids. Germline V gene data show CDR1 as SGHVS and CDR2 as FNYEAQ. As DNA, the CDR3 is TGTGCCAGCAGCTCCCTTGGGGGGGCTTACGAGCAGTACTTC. Protein sequence: CASSSLGGAYEQYF.